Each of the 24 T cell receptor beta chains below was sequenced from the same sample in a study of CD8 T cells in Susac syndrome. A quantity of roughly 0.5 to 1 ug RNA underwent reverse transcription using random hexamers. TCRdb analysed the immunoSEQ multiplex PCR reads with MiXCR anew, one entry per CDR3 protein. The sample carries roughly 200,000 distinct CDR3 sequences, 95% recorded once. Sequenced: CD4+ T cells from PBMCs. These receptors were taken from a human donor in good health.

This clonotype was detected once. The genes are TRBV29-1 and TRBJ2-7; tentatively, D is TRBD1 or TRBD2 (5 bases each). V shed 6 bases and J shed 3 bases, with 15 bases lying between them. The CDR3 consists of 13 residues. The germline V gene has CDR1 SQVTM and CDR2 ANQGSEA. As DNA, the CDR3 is TGCAGCGTCAAATTACGGGACGGCTACGAGCAGTACTTC. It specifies CSVKLRDGYEQYF.

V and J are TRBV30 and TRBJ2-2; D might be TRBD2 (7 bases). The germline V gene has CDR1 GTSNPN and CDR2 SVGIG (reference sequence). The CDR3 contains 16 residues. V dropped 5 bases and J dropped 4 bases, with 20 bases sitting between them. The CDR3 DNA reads TGTGCCTGGCTCTCCTGGGGGGGGGCGGGCACCGGGGAGCTGTTTTTT. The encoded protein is CAWLSWGGAGTGELFF.

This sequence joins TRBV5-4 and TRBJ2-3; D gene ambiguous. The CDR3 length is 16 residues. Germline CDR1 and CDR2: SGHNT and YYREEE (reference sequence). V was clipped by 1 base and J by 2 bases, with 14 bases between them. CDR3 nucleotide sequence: TGTGCCAGCAGCTTGATTAGGTACTCCAACACAGATACGCAGTATTTT. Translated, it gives CASSLIRYSNTDTQYF.

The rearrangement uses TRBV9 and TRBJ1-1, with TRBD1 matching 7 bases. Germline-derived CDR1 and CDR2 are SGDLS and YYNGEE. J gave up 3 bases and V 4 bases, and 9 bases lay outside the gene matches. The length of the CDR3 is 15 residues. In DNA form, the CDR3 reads TGTGCCAGCAGCTTACAGGACAGGCCGGACACTGAAGCTTTCTTT. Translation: CASSLQDRPDTEAFF.

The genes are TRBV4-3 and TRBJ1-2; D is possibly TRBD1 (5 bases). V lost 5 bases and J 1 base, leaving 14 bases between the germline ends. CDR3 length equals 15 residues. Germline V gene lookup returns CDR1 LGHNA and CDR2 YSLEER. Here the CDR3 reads CASSSQGVDNYGYTF. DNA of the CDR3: TGCGCCAGCAGCTCGCAGGGTGTCGATAACTATGGCTACACCTTC.

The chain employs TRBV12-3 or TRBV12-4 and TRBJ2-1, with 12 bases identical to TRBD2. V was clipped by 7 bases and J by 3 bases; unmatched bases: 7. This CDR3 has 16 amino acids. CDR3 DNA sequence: TGTGCCAGCAATCCGACTAGCGGGGGCCTCTACAATGAGCAGTTCTTC. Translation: CASNPTSGGLYNEQFF.

CDR3 amino acids: CASRTTATYEQYF. CDR3 sequence (DNA): TGTGCCAGCAGGACGACTGCTACCTACGAGCAGTACTTC. V usage is TRBV6-2 or TRBV6-3 and J usage is TRBJ2-7; D gene ambiguous. Germline V gene data show CDR1 as MNHEY and CDR2 as SVGEGT. This CDR3 comprises 13 residues. V dropped 6 bases and J dropped 2 bases, with 11 bases sitting between them.

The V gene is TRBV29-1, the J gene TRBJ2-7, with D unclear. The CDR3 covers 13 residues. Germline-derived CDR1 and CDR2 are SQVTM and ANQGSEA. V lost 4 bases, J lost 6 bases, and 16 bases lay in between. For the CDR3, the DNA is TGCAGCGTTGCAGCGACCACTGTGGGCGAGCAGTACGTC. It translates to CSVAATTVGEQYV.

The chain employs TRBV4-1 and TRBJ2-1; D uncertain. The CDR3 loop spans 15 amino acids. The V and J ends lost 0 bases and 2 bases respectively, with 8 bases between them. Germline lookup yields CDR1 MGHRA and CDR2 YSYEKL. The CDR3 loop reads CASSQDLGPYNEQFF. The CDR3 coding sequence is TGCGCCAGCAGCCAAGATCTGGGCCCCTACAATGAGCAGTTCTTC.

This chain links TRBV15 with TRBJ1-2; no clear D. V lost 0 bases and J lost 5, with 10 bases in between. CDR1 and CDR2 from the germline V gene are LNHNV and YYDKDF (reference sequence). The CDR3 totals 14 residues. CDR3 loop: CATSRDKAVYGYTF. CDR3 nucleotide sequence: TGTGCCACCAGCAGAGATAAGGCAGTTTATGGCTACACCTTC.

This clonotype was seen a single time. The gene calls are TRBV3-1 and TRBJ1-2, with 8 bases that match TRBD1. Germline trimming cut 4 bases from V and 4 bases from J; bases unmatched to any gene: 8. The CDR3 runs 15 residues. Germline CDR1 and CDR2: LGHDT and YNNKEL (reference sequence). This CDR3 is CASSRGQGDAYGYTF. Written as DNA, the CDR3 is TGTGCCAGCAGCCGCGGACAGGGAGACGCCTATGGCTACACCTTC.

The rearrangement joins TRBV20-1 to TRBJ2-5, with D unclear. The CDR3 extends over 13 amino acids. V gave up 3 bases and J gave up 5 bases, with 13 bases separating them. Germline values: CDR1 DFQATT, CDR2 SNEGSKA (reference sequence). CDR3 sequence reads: CSASQFLGETQYF. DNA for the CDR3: TGCAGTGCTAGTCAATTCCTCGGGGAGACCCAGTACTTC.

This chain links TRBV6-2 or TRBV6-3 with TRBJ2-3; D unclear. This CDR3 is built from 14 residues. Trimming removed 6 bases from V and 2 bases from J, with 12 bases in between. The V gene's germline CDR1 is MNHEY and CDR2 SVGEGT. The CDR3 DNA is TGTGCCAGCAGAAACTTAGCCGTCACAGATACGCAGTATTTT. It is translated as CASRNLAVTDTQYF.

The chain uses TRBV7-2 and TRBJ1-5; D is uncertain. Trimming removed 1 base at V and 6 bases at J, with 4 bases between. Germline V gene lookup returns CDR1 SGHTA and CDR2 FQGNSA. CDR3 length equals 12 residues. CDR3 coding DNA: TGTGCCAGCAGCTTAGATCCTCAGCCCCAGCATTTT. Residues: CASSLDPQPQHF.

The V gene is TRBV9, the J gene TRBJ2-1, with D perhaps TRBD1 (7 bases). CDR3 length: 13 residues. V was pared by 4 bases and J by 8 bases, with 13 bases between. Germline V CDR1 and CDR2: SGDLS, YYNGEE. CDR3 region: CASSPTGEDEQFF. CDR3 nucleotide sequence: TGTGCCAGCAGCCCCACAGGGGAGGATGAGCAGTTCTTC.

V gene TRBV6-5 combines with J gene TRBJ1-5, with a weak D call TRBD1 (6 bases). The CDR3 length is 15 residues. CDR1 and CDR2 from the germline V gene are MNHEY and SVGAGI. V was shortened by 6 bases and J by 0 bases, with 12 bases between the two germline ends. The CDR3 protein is CASSRATGSNQPQHF. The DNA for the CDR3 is TGTGCCAGCAGCAGAGCGACAGGTAGCAATCAGCCCCAGCATTTT.

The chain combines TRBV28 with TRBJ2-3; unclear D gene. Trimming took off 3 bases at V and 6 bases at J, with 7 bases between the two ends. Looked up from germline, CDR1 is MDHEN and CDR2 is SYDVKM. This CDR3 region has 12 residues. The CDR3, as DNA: TGTGCCAGCAGTTTCATTTGGGATACGCAGTATTTT. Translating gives CASSFIWDTQYF.

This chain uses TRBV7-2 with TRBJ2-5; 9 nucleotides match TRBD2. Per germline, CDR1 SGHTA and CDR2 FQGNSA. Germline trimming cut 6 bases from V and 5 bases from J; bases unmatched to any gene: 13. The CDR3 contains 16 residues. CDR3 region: CASRDLAGPLRETQYF. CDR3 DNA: TGTGCCAGCAGGGACCTAGCGGGGCCCCTTCGGGAGACCCAGTACTTC.

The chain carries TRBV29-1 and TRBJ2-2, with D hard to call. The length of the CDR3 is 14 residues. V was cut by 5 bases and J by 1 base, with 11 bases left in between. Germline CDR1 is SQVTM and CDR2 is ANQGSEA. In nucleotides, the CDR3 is TGCAGCGTTCGGGTAGCCAGGAACACCGGGGAGCTGTTTTTT. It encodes CSVRVARNTGELFF.

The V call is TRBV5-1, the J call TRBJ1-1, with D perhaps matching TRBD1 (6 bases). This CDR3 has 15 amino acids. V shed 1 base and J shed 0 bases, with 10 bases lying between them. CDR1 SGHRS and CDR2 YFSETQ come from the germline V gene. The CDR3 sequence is CASSLWGQVNTEAFF. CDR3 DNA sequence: TGCGCCAGCAGCTTGTGGGGACAAGTGAACACTGAAGCTTTCTTT.

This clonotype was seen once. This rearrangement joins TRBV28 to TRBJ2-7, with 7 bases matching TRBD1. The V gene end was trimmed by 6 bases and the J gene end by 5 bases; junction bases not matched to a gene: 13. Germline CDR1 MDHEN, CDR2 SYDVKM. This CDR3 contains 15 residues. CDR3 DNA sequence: TGTGCCAGCAGGCCGCCGCCCACAGGGGCCCACGAGCAGTACGTC. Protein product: CASRPPPTGAHEQYV.

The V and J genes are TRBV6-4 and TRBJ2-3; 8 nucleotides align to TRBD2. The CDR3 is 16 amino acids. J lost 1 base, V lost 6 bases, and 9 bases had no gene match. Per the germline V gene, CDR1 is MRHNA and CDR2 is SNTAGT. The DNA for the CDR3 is TGTGCCAGCAGCCAGCTGGCGGGGGGCGGCACAGATACGCAGTATTTT. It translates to CASSQLAGGGTDTQYF.

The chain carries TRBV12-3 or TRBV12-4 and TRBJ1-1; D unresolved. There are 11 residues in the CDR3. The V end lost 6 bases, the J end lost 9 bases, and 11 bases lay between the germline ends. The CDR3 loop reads CASSWNFQAFF. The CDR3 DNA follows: TGTGCCAGCAGCTGGAACTTTCAAGCTTTCTTT.

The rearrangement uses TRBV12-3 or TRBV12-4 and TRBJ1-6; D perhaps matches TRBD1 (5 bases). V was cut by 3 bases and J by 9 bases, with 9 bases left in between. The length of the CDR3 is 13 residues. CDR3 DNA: TGTGCCAGCAGTTTTCAGGGAGCTTCACCCCTCCACTTT. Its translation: CASSFQGASPLHF.